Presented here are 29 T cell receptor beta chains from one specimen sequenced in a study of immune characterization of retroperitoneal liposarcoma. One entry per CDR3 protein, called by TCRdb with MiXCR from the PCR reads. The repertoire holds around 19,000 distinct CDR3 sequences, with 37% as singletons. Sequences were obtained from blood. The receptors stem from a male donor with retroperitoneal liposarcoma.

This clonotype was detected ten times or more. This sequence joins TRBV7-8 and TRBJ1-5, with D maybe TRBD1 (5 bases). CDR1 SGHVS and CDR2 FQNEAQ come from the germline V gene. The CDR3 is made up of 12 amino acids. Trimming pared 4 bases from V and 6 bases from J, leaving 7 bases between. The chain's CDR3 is CASSSGAQPQHF. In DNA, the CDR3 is TGTGCCAGCAGCTCCGGGGCTCAGCCCCAGCATTTT. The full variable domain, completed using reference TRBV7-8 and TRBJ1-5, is GAGVSQSPRYKVAKRGQDVALRCDPISGHVSLFWYQQALGQGPEFLTYFQNEAQLDKSGLPSDRFFAERPEGSVSTLKIQRTQQEDSAVYLCASSSGAQPQHFGDGTRLSIL.

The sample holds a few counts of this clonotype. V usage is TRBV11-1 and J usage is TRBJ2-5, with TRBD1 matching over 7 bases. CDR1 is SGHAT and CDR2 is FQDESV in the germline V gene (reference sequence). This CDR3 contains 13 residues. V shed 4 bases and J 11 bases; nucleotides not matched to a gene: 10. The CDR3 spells CASSSGQLNEQYF. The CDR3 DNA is TGTGCCAGCAGCTCGGGACAGCTGAATGAGCAGTACTTC.

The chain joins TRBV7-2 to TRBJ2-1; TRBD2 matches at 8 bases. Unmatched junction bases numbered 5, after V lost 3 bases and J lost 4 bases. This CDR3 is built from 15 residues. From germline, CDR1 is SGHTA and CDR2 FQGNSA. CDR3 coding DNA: TGTGCCAGCAGCTTGTCTAGCGGGTCTTACAATGAGCAGTTCTTC. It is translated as CASSLSSGSYNEQFF.

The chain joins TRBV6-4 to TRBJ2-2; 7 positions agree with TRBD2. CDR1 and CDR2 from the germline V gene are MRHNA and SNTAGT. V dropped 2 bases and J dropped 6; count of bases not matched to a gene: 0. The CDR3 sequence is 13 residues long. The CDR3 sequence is CASSDRGAGELFF. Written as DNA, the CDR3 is TGTGCCAGCAGTGACCGGGGGGCCGGGGAGCTGTTTTTT.

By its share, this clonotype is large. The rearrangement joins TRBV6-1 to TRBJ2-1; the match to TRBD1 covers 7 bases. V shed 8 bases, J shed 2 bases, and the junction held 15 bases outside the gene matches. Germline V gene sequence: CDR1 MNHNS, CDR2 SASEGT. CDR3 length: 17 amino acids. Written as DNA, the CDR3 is TGTGCCAGCCCCGATCGTTCAGGGGGTAAGGCCTACAATGAGCAGTTCTTC. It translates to CASPDRSGGKAYNEQFF.

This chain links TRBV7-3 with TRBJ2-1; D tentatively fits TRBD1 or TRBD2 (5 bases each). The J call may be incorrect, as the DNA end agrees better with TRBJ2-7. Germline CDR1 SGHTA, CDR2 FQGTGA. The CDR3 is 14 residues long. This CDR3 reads CASSPTGTKGEQYF. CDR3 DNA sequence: TGTGCCAGCAGCCCAACGGGGACCAAAGGTGAGCAGTACTTC.

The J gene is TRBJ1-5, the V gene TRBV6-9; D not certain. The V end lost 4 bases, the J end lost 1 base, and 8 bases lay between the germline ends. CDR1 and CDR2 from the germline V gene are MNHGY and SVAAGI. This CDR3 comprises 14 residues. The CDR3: CASSLPLSNQPQHF. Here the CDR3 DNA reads TGTGCCAGCAGTTTACCGTTAAGCAATCAGCCCCAGCATTTT.

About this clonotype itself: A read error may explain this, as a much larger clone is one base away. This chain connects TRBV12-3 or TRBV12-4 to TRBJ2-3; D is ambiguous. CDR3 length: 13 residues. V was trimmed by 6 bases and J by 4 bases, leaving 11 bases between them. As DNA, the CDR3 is TGTGCCAGCAGCATAGATCGCGCAGATACGCAGTATTTT. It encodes CASSIDRADTQYF.

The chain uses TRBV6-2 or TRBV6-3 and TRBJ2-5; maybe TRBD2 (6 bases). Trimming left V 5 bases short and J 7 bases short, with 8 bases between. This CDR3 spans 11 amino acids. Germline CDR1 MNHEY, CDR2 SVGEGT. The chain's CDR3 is CASSHGRTQYF. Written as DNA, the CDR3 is TGTGCCAGCAGTCACGGGAGGACCCAGTACTTC.

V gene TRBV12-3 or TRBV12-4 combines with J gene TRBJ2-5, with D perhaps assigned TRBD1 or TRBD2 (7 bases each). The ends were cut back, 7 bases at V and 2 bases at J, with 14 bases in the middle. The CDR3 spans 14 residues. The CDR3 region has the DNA TGTGCCAGCACGCGACAGGGAGGGCAAGAGACCCAGTACTTC. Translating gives CASTRQGGQETQYF.

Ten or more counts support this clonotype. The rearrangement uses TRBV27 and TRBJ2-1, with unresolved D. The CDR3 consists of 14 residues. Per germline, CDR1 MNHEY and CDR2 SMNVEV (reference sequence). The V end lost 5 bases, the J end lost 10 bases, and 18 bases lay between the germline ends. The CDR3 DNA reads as TGTGCCAGCAGTCTGACCTCTAACTCCTACGAGCAGTTCTTC. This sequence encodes CASSLTSNSYEQFF.

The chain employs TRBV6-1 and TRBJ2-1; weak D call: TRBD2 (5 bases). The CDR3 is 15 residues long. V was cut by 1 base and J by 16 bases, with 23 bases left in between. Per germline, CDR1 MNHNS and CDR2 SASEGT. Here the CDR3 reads CASSEEGVLQDTHFF. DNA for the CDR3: TGTGCCAGCAGTGAAGAGGGAGTGCTGCAAGATACCCATTTCTTC.

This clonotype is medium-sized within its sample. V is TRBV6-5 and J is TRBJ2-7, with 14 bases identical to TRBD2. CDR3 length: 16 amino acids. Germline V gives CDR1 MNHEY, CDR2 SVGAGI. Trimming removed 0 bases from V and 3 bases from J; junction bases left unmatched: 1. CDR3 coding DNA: TGTGCCAGCAGTTACTCGGGACTAGCGGGAGACTACGAGCAGTACTTC. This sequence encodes CASSYSGLAGDYEQYF.

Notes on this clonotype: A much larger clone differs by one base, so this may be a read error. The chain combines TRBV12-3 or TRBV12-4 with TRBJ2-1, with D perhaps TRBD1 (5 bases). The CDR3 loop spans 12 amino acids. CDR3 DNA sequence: TGTGCCGGCAGTCGAGCTGACAGTCCGTTGTTCTTC. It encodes CAGSRADSPLFF.

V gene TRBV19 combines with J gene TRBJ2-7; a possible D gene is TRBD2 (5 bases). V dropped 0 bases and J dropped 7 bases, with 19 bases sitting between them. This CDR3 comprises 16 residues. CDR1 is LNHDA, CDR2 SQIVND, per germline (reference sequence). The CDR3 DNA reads TGTGCCAGTAGTATAGATCTCACCGGAGGTTACAATGAGCAGTACTTC. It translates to CASSIDLTGGYNEQYF.

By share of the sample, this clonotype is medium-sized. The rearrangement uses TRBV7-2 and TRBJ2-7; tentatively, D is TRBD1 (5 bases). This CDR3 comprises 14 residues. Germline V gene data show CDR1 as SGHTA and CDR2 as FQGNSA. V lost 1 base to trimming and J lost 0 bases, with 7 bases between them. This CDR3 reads CASSLDRNSYEQYF. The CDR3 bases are TGTGCCAGCAGCTTAGACAGGAACTCCTACGAGCAGTACTTC.

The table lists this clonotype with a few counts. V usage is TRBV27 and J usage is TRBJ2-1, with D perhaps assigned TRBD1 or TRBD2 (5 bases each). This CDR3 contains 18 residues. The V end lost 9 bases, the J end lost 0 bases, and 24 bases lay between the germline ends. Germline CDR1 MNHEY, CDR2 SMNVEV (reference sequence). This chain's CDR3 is CARLIGTEQYYSYNEQFF. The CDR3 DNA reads TGTGCCAGACTGATCGGGACGGAACAGTATTACTCCTACAATGAGCAGTTCTTC.

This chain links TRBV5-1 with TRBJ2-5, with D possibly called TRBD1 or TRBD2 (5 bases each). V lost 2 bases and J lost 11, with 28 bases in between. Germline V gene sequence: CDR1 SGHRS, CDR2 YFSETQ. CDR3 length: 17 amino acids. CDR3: CASSFGARLVWHNEQYF. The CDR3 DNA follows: TGCGCCAGCAGCTTCGGGGCGCGGCTAGTGTGGCACAATGAGCAGTACTTC.

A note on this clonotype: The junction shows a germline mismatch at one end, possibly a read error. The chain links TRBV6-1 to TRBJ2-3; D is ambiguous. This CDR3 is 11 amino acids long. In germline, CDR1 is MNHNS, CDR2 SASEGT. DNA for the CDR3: TGTGCCAGCAGTGCGGAGCTGACCAGGACTTTT. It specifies CASSAELTRTF.

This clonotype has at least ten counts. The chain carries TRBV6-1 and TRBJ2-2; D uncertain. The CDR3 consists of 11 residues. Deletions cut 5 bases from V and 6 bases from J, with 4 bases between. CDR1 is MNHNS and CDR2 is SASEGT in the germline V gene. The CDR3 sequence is CASSYAGELFF. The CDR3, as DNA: TGTGCCAGCAGTTATGCCGGGGAGCTGTTTTTT.

The CDR3 protein is CASSLAGTSGGYTF. CDR3 DNA sequence: TGTGCCAGCAGTTTAGCTGGGACTTCAGGTGGCTACACCTTC. This chain uses TRBV12-3 or TRBV12-4 with TRBJ1-2; D is possibly TRBD1 (5 bases). The length of the CDR3 is 14 residues. The germline V and J ends were trimmed by 0 bases and 7 bases, with 12 bases remaining between them.

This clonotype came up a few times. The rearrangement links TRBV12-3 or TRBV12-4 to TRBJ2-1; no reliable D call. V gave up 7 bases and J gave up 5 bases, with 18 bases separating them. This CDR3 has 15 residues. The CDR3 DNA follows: TGTGCCAGCACATTCTCGATGATACACCACAATGAGCAGTTCTTC. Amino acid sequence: CASTFSMIHHNEQFF.

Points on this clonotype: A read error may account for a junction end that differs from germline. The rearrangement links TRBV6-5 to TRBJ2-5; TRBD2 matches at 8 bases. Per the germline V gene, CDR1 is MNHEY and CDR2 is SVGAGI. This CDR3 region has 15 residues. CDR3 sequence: CASSYHAGGGNEQYF. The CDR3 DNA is TGTGCCAGCAGTTACCACGCGGGAGGAGGTAATGAGCAGTACTTT.

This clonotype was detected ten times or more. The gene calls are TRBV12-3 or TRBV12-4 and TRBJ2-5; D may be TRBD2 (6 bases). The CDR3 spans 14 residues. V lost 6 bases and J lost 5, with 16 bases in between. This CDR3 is CASSQEEGGETQYF. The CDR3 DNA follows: TGTGCCAGCAGCCAAGAGGAGGGCGGTGAGACCCAGTACTTC.

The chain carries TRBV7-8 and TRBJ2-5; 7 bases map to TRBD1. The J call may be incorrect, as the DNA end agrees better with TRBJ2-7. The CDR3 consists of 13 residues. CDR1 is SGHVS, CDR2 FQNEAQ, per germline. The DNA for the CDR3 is TGTGCCAGCAGCCGACAGGGTCACTACGAGCAGTACTTC. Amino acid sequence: CASSRQGHYEQYF.

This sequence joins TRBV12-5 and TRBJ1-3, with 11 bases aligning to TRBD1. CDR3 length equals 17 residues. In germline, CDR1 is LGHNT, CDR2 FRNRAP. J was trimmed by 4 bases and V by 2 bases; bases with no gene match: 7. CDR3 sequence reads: CASGLYLDRGPGNTIYF. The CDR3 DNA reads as TGTGCTAGTGGTTTGTACCTGGACAGGGGGCCAGGAAACACCATATATTTT.

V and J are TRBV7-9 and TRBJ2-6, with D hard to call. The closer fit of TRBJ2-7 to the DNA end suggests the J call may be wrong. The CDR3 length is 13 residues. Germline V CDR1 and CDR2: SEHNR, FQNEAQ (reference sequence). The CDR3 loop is CASSPNLGGEQYF. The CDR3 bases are TGTGCCAGCAGCCCTAACTTGGGCGGCGAGCAGTACTTC.

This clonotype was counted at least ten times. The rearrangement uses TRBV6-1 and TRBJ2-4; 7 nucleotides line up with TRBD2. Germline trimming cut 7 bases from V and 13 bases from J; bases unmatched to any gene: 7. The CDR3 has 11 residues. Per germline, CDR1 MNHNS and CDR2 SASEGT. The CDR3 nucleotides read TGTGCCAGCACCAACGCGGGGGTGCAGTACTTC. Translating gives CASTNAGVQYF.

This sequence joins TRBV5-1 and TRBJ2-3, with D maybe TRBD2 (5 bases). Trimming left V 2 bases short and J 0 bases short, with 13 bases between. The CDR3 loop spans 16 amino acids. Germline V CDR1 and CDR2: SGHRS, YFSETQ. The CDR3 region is CASSFLLRGSTDTQYF. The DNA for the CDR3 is TGCGCCAGCAGCTTCCTACTCCGGGGAAGCACAGATACGCAGTATTTT.